Listed below are T cell receptor beta chains from one sample, sequenced in a study of T cell repertoires in cytomegalovirus infection. TCRdb independently ran MiXCR on the reads; one entry per CDR3 protein. The table records 310,000 or so distinct CDR3 sequences, 9.6% of them present only once. Sequencing was performed on PBMCs. The receptors stem from a human donor in good health (CMV status not recorded). Some clones in this sample may be carry-over from other donors' samples. Each CDR3 is given with its conserved first and last residue. Each record gives: D gene, J gene, V gene, clone size, CDR3 protein, CDR3 DNA. A D gene is named only where the DNA matches it firmly. Only part of the rows carry a size: once, few, many, or a class if the clone is expanded.

d_gene: .; j_gene: TRBJ1-4; v_gene: TRBV25-1; abundance: many; CDR3aa: CASSEWDVNEKLFF; CDR3nt: TGTGCCAGCAGTGAATGGGACGTTAATGAAAAACTGTTTTTT
d_gene: .; j_gene: TRBJ2-2; v_gene: TRBV5-4; abundance: many; CDR3aa: CASSLRATNTGELFF; CDR3nt: TGTGCCAGCAGCTTGCGGGCGACGAACACCGGGGAGCTGTTTTTT
d_gene: TRBD2; j_gene: TRBJ2-1; v_gene: TRBV19; abundance: .; CDR3aa: CASSQGLAWDEQFF; CDR3nt: TGTGCCAGTAGTCAAGGACTAGCGTGGGATGAGCAGTTCTTC
d_gene: TRBD2; j_gene: TRBJ2-3; v_gene: TRBV20-1; abundance: few; CDR3aa: CSATSGTSGDTDTQYF; CDR3nt: TGCAGTGCTACATCCGGGACTAGCGGGGACACAGATACGCAGTATTTT
d_gene: .; j_gene: TRBJ2-5; v_gene: TRBV27; abundance: few; CDR3aa: CASSRDEYQETQYF; CDR3nt: TGTGCCAGCAGCCGAGACGAGTACCAAGAGACCCAGTACTTC
d_gene: .; j_gene: TRBJ2-6; v_gene: TRBV28; abundance: many; CDR3aa: CASSLWLSGANVLTF; CDR3nt: TGTGCCAGCAGTTTATGGCTCTCTGGGGCCAACGTCCTGACTTTC
d_gene: .; j_gene: TRBJ1-5; v_gene: TRBV19; abundance: .; CDR3aa: CASTSQLNQPQHF; CDR3nt: TGTGCCAGTACCTCACAGCTCAATCAGCCCCAGCATTTT
d_gene: .; j_gene: TRBJ1-5; v_gene: TRBV6-2/TRBV6-3; abundance: many; CDR3aa: CASSYNGAHQPQHF; CDR3nt: TGTGCCAGCAGTTACAATGGGGCGCATCAGCCCCAGCATTTT
d_gene: .; j_gene: TRBJ2-1; v_gene: TRBV29-1; abundance: many; CDR3aa: CSVEGRFGGPDEQFF; CDR3nt: TGCAGCGTTGAGGGAAGGTTCGGAGGCCCAGATGAGCAGTTCTTC
d_gene: TRBD1; j_gene: TRBJ2-7; v_gene: TRBV7-9; abundance: .; CDR3aa: CASSSTPGTGDEQYF; CDR3nt: TGTGCCAGCAGCTCAACCCCCGGGACAGGCGACGAGCAGTACTTC
d_gene: .; j_gene: TRBJ1-4; v_gene: TRBV5-5; abundance: few; CDR3aa: CASSSVIYGDLNEKLFF; CDR3nt: TGTGCCAGCAGCTCGGTTATATATGGGGACCTCAATGAAAAACTGTTTTTT
d_gene: TRBD1; j_gene: TRBJ2-1; v_gene: TRBV19; abundance: few; CDR3aa: CASSRTGSSNEQFF; CDR3nt: TGTGCCAGCTCTAGGACAGGGAGTAGCAATGAGCAGTTCTTC
d_gene: .; j_gene: TRBJ1-6; v_gene: TRBV2; abundance: many; CDR3aa: CASSGGAGNSPLHF; CDR3nt: TGTGCCAGCAGTGGCGGGGCGGGGAATTCACCCCTCCACTTT
d_gene: TRBD1; j_gene: TRBJ2-1; v_gene: TRBV5-1; abundance: many; CDR3aa: CASSSGQAARNEQFF; CDR3nt: TGCGCCAGCAGCTCGGGACAGGCCGCGCGCAATGAGCAGTTCTTC
d_gene: .; j_gene: TRBJ2-1; v_gene: TRBV7-2; abundance: many; CDR3aa: CASSSYAGEQFF; CDR3nt: TGTGCCAGCAGCTCCTACGCGGGTGAGCAGTTCTTC
d_gene: TRBD2; j_gene: TRBJ2-7; v_gene: TRBV7-9; abundance: many; CDR3aa: CASSPGLAGGPYEQYF; CDR3nt: TGTGCCAGCAGCCCCGGACTAGCGGGGGGGCCGTACGAGCAGTACTTC
d_gene: .; j_gene: TRBJ2-2; v_gene: TRBV24-1; abundance: many; CDR3aa: CATSDSAKGRKILGTGELFF; CDR3nt: TGTGCCACCAGTGATTCTGCAAAGGGACGAAAGATACTGGGCACCGGGGAGCTGTTTTTT
d_gene: .; j_gene: TRBJ2-3; v_gene: TRBV14; abundance: many; CDR3aa: CASSQEFILTDTQYF; CDR3nt: TGTGCCAGCAGCCAAGAATTCATCCTCACAGATACGCAGTATTTT
d_gene: TRBD2; j_gene: TRBJ2-7; v_gene: TRBV7-9; abundance: many; CDR3aa: CASSPPGGREQYF; CDR3nt: TGTGCCAGCAGCCCCCCGGGAGGGCGGGAGCAGTACTTC
d_gene: TRBD1; j_gene: TRBJ1-1; v_gene: TRBV9; abundance: many; CDR3aa: CASTVGGTANTEAFF; CDR3nt: TGTGCCAGCACCGTAGGAGGGACAGCAAACACTGAAGCTTTCTTT
d_gene: .; j_gene: TRBJ1-4; v_gene: TRBV7-9; abundance: few; CDR3aa: CASSQGREKLFF; CDR3nt: TGTGCCAGCAGCCAGGGGAGAGAAAAACTGTTTTTT
d_gene: .; j_gene: TRBJ2-2; v_gene: TRBV6-2/TRBV6-3; abundance: few; CDR3aa: CASSYYLQGWAGELFF; CDR3nt: TGTGCCAGCAGTTACTACCTACAGGGATGGGCCGGGGAGCTGTTTTTT
d_gene: TRBD2; j_gene: TRBJ2-2; v_gene: TRBV20-1; abundance: .; CDR3aa: CSATGLAGGVTGELFF; CDR3nt: TGCAGTGCTACCGGACTAGCGGGGGGGGTAACCGGGGAGCTGTTTTTT
d_gene: .; j_gene: TRBJ2-3; v_gene: TRBV4-1; abundance: many; CDR3aa: CASSQDSPGTYTDTQYF; CDR3nt: TGCGCCAGCAGCCAAGACAGTCCCGGGACCTACACAGATACGCAGTATTTT
d_gene: .; j_gene: TRBJ1-1; v_gene: TRBV5-1; abundance: .; CDR3aa: CASRNGGGSKNTEAFF; CDR3nt: TGCGCCAGCAGGAACGGCGGGGGTTCAAAGAACACTGAAGCTTTCTTT
d_gene: .; j_gene: TRBJ1-1; v_gene: TRBV29-1; abundance: few; CDR3aa: CSVDRGDTEAFF; CDR3nt: TGCAGCGTTGACAGGGGCGACACTGAAGCTTTCTTT
d_gene: TRBD2; j_gene: TRBJ2-3; v_gene: TRBV2; abundance: many; CDR3aa: CASSPFLAGASTDTQYF; CDR3nt: TGTGCCAGCAGTCCTTTTCTAGCGGGGGCTAGCACAGATACGCAGTATTTT
d_gene: .; j_gene: TRBJ2-3; v_gene: TRBV20-1; abundance: few; CDR3aa: CSGRLPTTDTQYF; CDR3nt: TGCAGTGGACGGCTTCCCACCACAGATACGCAGTATTTT
d_gene: .; j_gene: TRBJ2-3; v_gene: TRBV20-1; abundance: many; CDR3aa: CSAPGSGSGTDTQYF; CDR3nt: TGCAGTGCTCCCGGCAGCGGGTCAGGCACAGATACGCAGTATTTT
d_gene: TRBD1; j_gene: TRBJ2-7; v_gene: TRBV7-2; abundance: many; CDR3aa: CASSPGGQSSYEQYF; CDR3nt: TGTGCCAGCAGCCCAGGGGGACAGAGCTCCTACGAGCAGTACTTC
d_gene: .; j_gene: TRBJ1-5; v_gene: TRBV6-5; abundance: many; CDR3aa: CASTKGGNQPQHF; CDR3nt: TGTGCCAGCACGAAGGGAGGGAATCAGCCCCAGCATTTT
d_gene: .; j_gene: TRBJ2-2; v_gene: TRBV4-1; abundance: many; CDR3aa: CASTISPAGELFF; CDR3nt: TGCGCCAGCACCATATCGCCCGCCGGGGAGCTGTTTTTT
d_gene: .; j_gene: TRBJ2-3; v_gene: TRBV6-4; abundance: many; CDR3aa: CASSFGVTDTQYF; CDR3nt: TGTGCCAGCAGTTTCGGGGTAACAGATACGCAGTATTTT
d_gene: .; j_gene: TRBJ1-3; v_gene: TRBV23-1; abundance: many; CDR3aa: CASSQRTQPSGNTIYF; CDR3nt: TGCGCCAGCAGTCAGCGGACCCAACCGTCTGGAAACACCATATATTTT
d_gene: .; j_gene: TRBJ2-2; v_gene: TRBV6-2/TRBV6-3; abundance: many; CDR3aa: CASSYIRTGELFF; CDR3nt: TGTGCCAGCAGTTACATCAGGACCGGGGAGCTGTTTTTT
d_gene: .; j_gene: TRBJ1-2; v_gene: TRBV14; abundance: few; CDR3aa: CASSRGGGLVYGYTF; CDR3nt: TGTGCCAGCAGCCGCGGTGGGGGCCTAGTCTATGGCTACACCTTC
d_gene: .; j_gene: TRBJ2-1; v_gene: TRBV5-6; abundance: .; CDR3aa: CASSLRGDAYNEQFF; CDR3nt: TGTGCCAGCAGCTTGAGGGGCGATGCCTACAATGAGCAGTTCTTC
d_gene: .; j_gene: TRBJ2-2; v_gene: TRBV20-1; abundance: many; CDR3aa: CSASGTLNTGELFF; CDR3nt: TGCAGTGCTAGCGGGACACTGAACACCGGGGAGCTGTTTTTT
d_gene: .; j_gene: TRBJ1-3; v_gene: TRBV19; abundance: .; CDR3aa: CATRPTGWSGNTIYF; CDR3nt: TGTGCCACCCGGCCGACCGGATGGTCCGGAAACACCATATATTTT
d_gene: .; j_gene: TRBJ2-3; v_gene: TRBV7-2; abundance: many; CDR3aa: CASSLGTPTDTQYF; CDR3nt: TGTGCCAGCAGCTTGGGGACGCCCACAGATACGCAGTATTTT
d_gene: TRBD1; j_gene: TRBJ1-1; v_gene: TRBV7-2; abundance: many; CDR3aa: CASSLDRGMNTEAFF; CDR3nt: TGTGCCAGCAGCTTGGACAGGGGAATGAACACTGAAGCTTTCTTT